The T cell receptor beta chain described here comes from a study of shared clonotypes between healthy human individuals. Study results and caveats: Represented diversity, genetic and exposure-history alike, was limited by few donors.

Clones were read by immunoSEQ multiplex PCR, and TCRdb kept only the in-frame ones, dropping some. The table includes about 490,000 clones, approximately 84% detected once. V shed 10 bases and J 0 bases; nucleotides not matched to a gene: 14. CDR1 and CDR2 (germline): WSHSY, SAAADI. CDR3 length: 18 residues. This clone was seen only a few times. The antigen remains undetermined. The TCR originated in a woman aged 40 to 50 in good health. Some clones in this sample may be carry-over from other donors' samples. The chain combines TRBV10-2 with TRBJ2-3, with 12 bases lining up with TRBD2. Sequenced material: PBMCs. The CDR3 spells CATATLAGGPKSTDTQYF. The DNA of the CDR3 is TGCGCCACCGCCACCCTAGCGGGAGGGCCTAAGAGCACAGATACGCAGTATTTT.